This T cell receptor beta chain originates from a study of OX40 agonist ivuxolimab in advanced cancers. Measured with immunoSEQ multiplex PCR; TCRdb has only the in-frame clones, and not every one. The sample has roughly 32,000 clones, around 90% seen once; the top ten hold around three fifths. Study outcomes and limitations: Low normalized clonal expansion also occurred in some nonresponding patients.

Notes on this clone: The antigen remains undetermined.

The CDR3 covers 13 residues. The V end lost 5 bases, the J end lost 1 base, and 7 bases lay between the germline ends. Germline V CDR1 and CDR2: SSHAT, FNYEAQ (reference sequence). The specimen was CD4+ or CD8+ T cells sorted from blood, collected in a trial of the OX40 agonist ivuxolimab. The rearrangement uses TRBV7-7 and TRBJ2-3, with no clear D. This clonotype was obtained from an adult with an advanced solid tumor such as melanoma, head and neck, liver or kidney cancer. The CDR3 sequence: CASSRAGTDTQYF. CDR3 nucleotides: TGTGCCAGCAGCCGCGCGGGCACAGATACGCAGTATTTT.